These 23 T cell receptor beta chains were sequenced from one sample in a study of blood T cell repertoires in COVID-19. TCRdb's table, derived via immunoSEQ multiplex PCR, lists solely in-frame clones and lacks some. The table records 20,000 to 30,000 clones, over 85% of them present only once. Specimen: peripheral blood. The receptors originated from a human donor with active COVID-19. The donor label of this sample is uncertain.

The chain has TRBV18 and TRBJ2-7; 7 nucleotides agree with TRBD2. The CDR3 runs 13 residues. V dropped 5 bases and J dropped 1; count of bases not matched to a gene: 2. The germline V gene has CDR1 KGHSH and CDR2 LQKENI. CDR3 coding DNA: TGTGCCAGCTCAACGGGACTATCCTACGAGCAGTACTTC. Translated: CASSTGLSYEQYF.

This chain uses TRBV7-8 with TRBJ2-3; 8 bases align to TRBD2. The CDR3 has 20 residues. V lost 5 bases to trimming and J lost 2 bases; unmatched junction nucleotides: 21. Looked up from germline, CDR1 is SGHVS and CDR2 is FQNEAQ. This CDR3 reads CASSKYRGKEKREHTDTQYF. The CDR3 DNA reads as TGTGCCAGCAGCAAATACCGGGGCAAGGAAAAGCGGGAGCACACAGATACGCAGTATTTT.

The rearrangement uses TRBV27 and TRBJ1-2; TRBD1 matches at 12 bases. The trim removed 3 bases at V and 8 bases at J, leaving 4 bases unmatched. CDR1 MNHEY and CDR2 SMNVEV come from the germline V gene (reference sequence). The CDR3 runs to 14 residues. CDR3 protein: CASSFTGTGGGYTF. The CDR3 DNA follows: TGTGCCAGCAGTTTTACCGGGACAGGGGGCGGCTACACCTTC.

V gene TRBV19 combines with J gene TRBJ2-1; 10 nucleotides align to TRBD1. The CDR3 spans 13 residues. The junction had 5 bases not matched to a gene; V was cut back by 8 bases and J by 7 bases. The germline gives CDR1 LNHDA, CDR2 SQIVND (reference sequence). CDR3 nucleotides: TGTGCCAGTGGACCGGGACAGGGGAATGAGCAGTTCTTC. Translating it yields CASGPGQGNEQFF.

This rearrangement joins TRBV11-2 to TRBJ2-7, with 11 nucleotides matching TRBD2. Per the germline V gene, CDR1 is SGHAT and CDR2 is FQNNGV. V dropped 1 base and J dropped 4; count of bases not matched to a gene: 3. The length of the CDR3 is 15 residues. The DNA of the CDR3 is TGTGCCAGCAGCTTAGTCCCTAGCGGGAGGTACGAGCAGTACTTC. As protein: CASSLVPSGRYEQYF.

The chain recombines TRBV19 with TRBJ2-6, with D unclear. The germline V gene encodes CDR1 LNHDA and CDR2 SQIVND (reference sequence). The CDR3 consists of 15 residues. V was clipped by 1 base and J by 0 bases, with 4 bases between them. The CDR3: CASSIVDSGANVLTF. The CDR3 bases are TGTGCCAGTAGTATAGTAGACTCTGGGGCCAACGTCCTGACTTTC.

The chain links TRBV7-9 to TRBJ1-4; TRBD1 agrees at 7 bases. Trimming removed 8 bases from V and 3 bases from J; junction bases left unmatched: 6. This CDR3 spans 14 amino acids. The germline gives CDR1 SEHNR, CDR2 FQNEAQ (reference sequence). In DNA form, the CDR3 reads TGTGCCAGCCAGGGGGGCAGGGCTAATGAAAAACTGTTTTTT. This gives the protein CASQGGRANEKLFF.

This clone occurred a few times. V and J are TRBV6-1 and TRBJ2-7; D gene unclear. CDR1 and CDR2 from the germline V gene are MNHNS and SASEGT. Trimming removed 1 base from V and 5 bases from J, with 9 bases in between. The CDR3 has 13 residues. The CDR3 loop reads CASSEESRHEQYF. As DNA, the CDR3 is TGTGCCAGCAGTGAAGAGTCCAGGCACGAGCAGTACTTC.

The chain is built from TRBV6-5 and TRBJ2-7; 8 nucleotides line up with TRBD1. The length of the CDR3 is 15 residues. The germline V gene encodes CDR1 MNHEY and CDR2 SVGAGI. Unmatched junction bases numbered 5, after V lost 1 base and J lost 3 bases. This chain's CDR3 is CASSYLTGVGYEQYF. In nucleotides, the CDR3 is TGTGCCAGCAGTTACTTGACAGGGGTGGGCTACGAGCAGTACTTC.

The chain combines TRBV7-2 with TRBJ2-2, with a tentative D call TRBD2 (5 bases). Germline V gives CDR1 SGHTA, CDR2 FQGNSA. The germline V and J ends were trimmed by 5 bases and 3 bases, with 10 bases remaining between them. This CDR3 region has 14 residues. The CDR3 nucleotides are TGTGCCAGCAGCCCTAACGGGGACACCGGGGAGCTGTTTTTT. This encodes CASSPNGDTGELFF.

This chain connects TRBV6-5 to TRBJ1-3; D possibly corresponds to TRBD1 (6 bases). Germline V gene lookup returns CDR1 MNHEY and CDR2 SVGAGI. The CDR3 runs 15 residues. V shed 6 bases and J shed 4 bases, with 16 bases lying between them. The CDR3 reads CASRPGGGIGNTIYF. In DNA, the CDR3 is TGTGCCAGCAGGCCGGGAGGGGGGATCGGAAACACCATATATTTT.

This sequence joins TRBV7-7 and TRBJ2-5; D is possibly TRBD2 (6 bases). The germline CDR1 and CDR2 sequences are SSHAT and FNYEAQ (reference sequence). The CDR3 totals 14 residues. CDR3: CASVPLGREETQYF. CDR3 DNA: TGTGCTAGTGTACCTCTGGGACGGGAGGAGACCCAGTACTTC.

The V and J genes are TRBV3-1 (or the pseudogene TRBV3-2) and TRBJ1-3; no definite D call. CDR3 length equals 14 residues. V shed 4 bases and J shed 2 bases, with 9 bases lying between them. Per germline, CDR1 LGHDT and CDR2 YNNKEL (reference sequence). CDR3 loop: CASSLGSPGNTIYF. CDR3 nucleotide sequence: TGTGCCAGCAGCCTCGGGTCCCCTGGAAACACCATATATTTT.

The V call is TRBV5-1, the J call TRBJ1-2, with D tentatively TRBD1 (5 bases). This CDR3 region has 13 residues. The V and J ends lost 1 base and 4 bases respectively, with 8 bases between them. From germline, CDR1 is SGHRS and CDR2 YFSETQ. CDR3 bases: TGCGCCAGCAGCTTGCAGGGAGGCTATGGCTACACCTTC. Encoded protein: CASSLQGGYGYTF.

The J gene is TRBJ1-2, the V gene TRBV19, with 9 bases fitting TRBD1. J gave up 4 bases and V 9 bases, and 6 bases lay outside the gene matches. This CDR3 comprises 13 residues. CDR1 and CDR2 (germline): LNHDA, SQIVND (reference sequence). DNA for the CDR3: TGTGCCAGCAGGGACAGGGAGACCTATGGCTACACCTTC. It is translated as CASRDRETYGYTF. Full variable domain (rest looked up from reference TRBV19 and TRBJ1-2): DGGITQSPKYLFRKEGQNVTLSCEQNLNHDAMYWYRQDPGQGLRLIYYSQIVNDFQKGDIAEGYSVSREKKESFPLTVTSAQKNPTAFYLCASRDRETYGYTFGSGTRLTVV.

The chain combines TRBV4-3 with TRBJ2-4, with D possibly matching TRBD2 (5 bases). Germline assignment: CDR1 LGHNA and CDR2 YSLEER. The CDR3 runs to 15 residues. V lost 0 bases and J lost 9, with 15 bases in between. CDR3: CASSQDNRGQVIQYF. DNA of the CDR3: TGCGCCAGCAGCCAAGATAATCGAGGGCAGGTCATTCAGTACTTC.

The V call is TRBV13, the J call TRBJ1-2; 12 nucleotides match TRBD1. CDR1 and CDR2 from the germline V gene are PRHDT and FYEKMQ (reference sequence). This CDR3 is built from 20 residues. V trimming: 3 bases; J trimming: 7 bases; junction bases outside the gene matches: 21. The CDR3 loop reads CASSFDTLTGTGGQIGGYTF. Written as DNA, the CDR3 is TGTGCCAGCAGCTTCGATACTTTGACCGGGACAGGGGGCCAGATCGGTGGCTACACCTTC.

V and J are TRBV4-3 and TRBJ1-2; TRBD1 might be the D (5 bases). Germline lookup yields CDR1 LGHNA and CDR2 YSLEER. This CDR3 comprises 16 residues. Trimming stripped 6 bases from V and 3 bases from J, with 20 bases between. The DNA of the CDR3 is TGCGCCAGCAGACTCGATTCTAGGTGGGGGGACTATGGCTACACCTTC. It translates to CASRLDSRWGDYGYTF.

This CDR3 is CASTGGGRDYTF. The CDR3 nucleotides read TGTGCCAGCACCGGCGGGGGGAGGGATTACACCTTC. The chain has TRBV12-3 or TRBV12-4 and TRBJ1-2, with D maybe TRBD1 (5 bases). This CDR3 has 12 residues. V lost 7 bases to trimming and J lost 11 bases, with 17 bases between them.

The rearrangement links TRBV12-3 or TRBV12-4 to TRBJ1-2; possibly TRBD1 for D (5 bases). V dropped 3 bases and J dropped 3 bases, with 8 bases sitting between them. The CDR3 covers 13 residues. CDR3 sequence reads: CASSLGDYYGYTF. The CDR3 coding sequence is TGTGCCAGCAGTTTGGGGGACTACTATGGCTACACCTTC.

The gene calls are TRBV12-3 or TRBV12-4 and TRBJ2-7; D call uncertain. V lost 4 bases and J lost 6, with 7 bases in between. The CDR3 has 11 residues. The CDR3 region has the DNA TGTGCCAGCAGTTACCGACTCGAGCAGTACTTC. Its translation: CASSYRLEQYF.

The V gene is TRBV19, the J gene TRBJ1-1; 7 bases agree with TRBD1. Germline trimming cut 3 bases from V and 5 bases from J; bases unmatched to any gene: 12. The CDR3 covers 16 residues. Germline loops: CDR1 LNHDA, CDR2 SQIVND (reference sequence). The chain's CDR3 is CASSIQAGGLGTEAFF. In DNA form, the CDR3 reads TGTGCCAGTAGTATTCAGGCAGGGGGGTTGGGGACTGAAGCTTTCTTT.

This chain uses TRBV5-6 with TRBJ2-6; TRBD1 might be the D (5 bases). Germline CDR1 and CDR2: SGHDT and YYEEEE. The CDR3 is made up of 14 amino acids. Trimming took 0 bases from V and 4 from J, leaving 5 bases between them. This chain's CDR3 is CASSLGGGANVLTF. Written as DNA, the CDR3 is TGTGCCAGCAGCTTGGGGGGCGGGGCCAACGTCCTGACTTTC.